Presented here are 20 T cell receptor beta chains from one specimen sequenced in a study of T cell repertoires in cytomegalovirus infection. Their specific antigens are unknown. Via MiXCR, TCRdb re-called the reads, giving one row per CDR3 protein. The sample carries around 310,000 distinct CDR3 sequences, 25% to 35% recorded once. Sequenced material: cultured PBMCs, taken from culture after CMV antigen stimulation. The receptors come from a human donor in good health (CMV status not recorded). Some clones in this sample may be carry-over from other donors' samples.

In its sample, this clonotype was seen a few times. This rearrangement joins TRBV6-6 to TRBJ1-1, with 8 bases that match TRBD1. Germline CDR1 reads MNHNY; CDR2 reads SVGAGI (reference sequence). V dropped 7 bases and J dropped 5; count of bases not matched to a gene: 6. The CDR3 has 13 residues. The CDR3 sequence: CASIQGAQTEAFF. DNA of the CDR3: TGTGCCAGCATTCAGGGGGCGCAAACTGAAGCTTTCTTT.

The V and J genes are TRBV7-2 and TRBJ2-5, with TRBD2 as a possible D gene (5 bases). This CDR3 has 15 residues. The ends were cut back, 4 bases at V and 5 bases at J, with 17 bases in the middle. Germline-derived CDR1 and CDR2 are SGHTA and FQGNSA. The CDR3 reads CASSSRRSSEETQYF. CDR3 in DNA: TGTGCCAGCAGCTCCCGGAGGAGCTCGGAGGAGACCCAGTACTTC.

This chain links TRBV20-1 with TRBJ2-1; D might be TRBD1 (6 bases). CDR1 is DFQATT and CDR2 is SNEGSKA in the germline V gene (reference sequence). This CDR3 spans 15 amino acids. V dropped 6 bases and J dropped 1 base, with 16 bases sitting between them. CDR3 in DNA: TGCAGTGCGAACAAACTAGGGGGATCCTACAATGAGCAGTTCTTC. Translated, it gives CSANKLGGSYNEQFF.

This clonotype came up a few times. The V call is TRBV7-9, the J call TRBJ1-2; D may be TRBD1 (6 bases). V was cut by 10 bases and J by 6 bases, with 12 bases left in between. Per the germline V gene, CDR1 is SEHNR and CDR2 is FQNEAQ (reference sequence). The CDR3 spans 11 residues. Here the CDR3 DNA reads TGTGCCACACAGAGGGGGAATGGCTACACCTTC. It is translated as CATQRGNGYTF.

This clonotype showed up just a few times. The rearrangement links TRBV28 to TRBJ1-2; D remains unclear. CDR3 size: 15 residues. Germline assignment: CDR1 MDHEN and CDR2 SYDVKM. Trimming removed 3 bases at V and 7 bases at J, with 18 bases between. CDR3 in DNA: TGTGCCAGCAGTTTGCCGGGCCCCCCTTCAGCTGGCTACACCTTC. Translating gives CASSLPGPPSAGYTF.

V is TRBV28 and J is TRBJ1-5; unclear D gene. Deletions cut 5 bases from V and 5 bases from J, with 4 bases between. The germline V gene encodes CDR1 MDHEN and CDR2 SYDVKM. The CDR3 has 11 amino acids. The CDR3 sequence is CASSPDQPQHF. CDR3 DNA sequence: TGTGCCAGCAGTCCAGATCAGCCCCAGCATTTT.

The rearrangement links TRBV6-2 or TRBV6-3 to TRBJ1-4; no definite D call. CDR3 length: 13 amino acids. The V end was cut by 6 bases, the J end by 12 bases, with 17 bases between. Germline values: CDR1 MNHEY, CDR2 SVGEGT. This chain's CDR3 is CASRSRRNWELFF. In nucleotides, the CDR3 is TGTGCCAGCAGATCCCGACGTAATTGGGAACTGTTTTTT.

This clonotype is large by share. The V gene is TRBV7-9, the J gene TRBJ2-2, with D possibly matching TRBD1 (5 bases). CDR3 length equals 15 residues. Germline CDR1 and CDR2: SEHNR and FQNEAQ (reference sequence). Between the trimmed V and J ends, which lost 1 base and 7 bases, there was a span of 13 bases. CDR3: CASSLVPRVGGELFF. The CDR3 nucleotides are TGTGCCAGCAGCTTAGTCCCCAGGGTCGGCGGGGAGCTGTTTTTT.

The table lists this clonotype with a few counts. V usage is TRBV6-1 and J usage is TRBJ1-5, with D unclear. The CDR3 is 13 amino acids. V lost 2 bases and J lost 6, with 8 bases in between. Germline V lookup: CDR1 MNHNS, CDR2 SASEGT. The CDR3 protein is CASSETGRQPQHF. CDR3 DNA sequence: TGTGCCAGCAGTGAAACCGGACGTCAGCCCCAGCATTTT.

The rearrangement uses TRBV27 and TRBJ2-3; D could derive from TRBD1 or TRBD2 (5 bases each). The germline CDR1 and CDR2 sequences are MNHEY and SMNVEV (reference sequence). The CDR3 has 15 residues. The V and J ends lost 9 bases and 6 bases respectively, with 22 bases between them. The CDR3 coding sequence is TGTGCCAGGTCGTCCGGGACCGAGCCCTGGGATACGCAGTATTTT. It encodes CARSSGTEPWDTQYF.

The sample holds a few counts of this clonotype. CDR3 DNA sequence: TGTGCCAGCAGCAGCGAATTGAACACTGAAGCTTTCTTT. The encoded protein is CASSSELNTEAFF. The chain couples TRBV7-6 to TRBJ1-1; D is ambiguous. Trimming took off 5 bases at V and 0 bases at J, with 7 bases between the two ends. The germline CDR1 and CDR2 sequences are SGHVS and FNYEAQ. This CDR3 is built from 13 residues.

The genes are TRBV7-8 and TRBJ2-1; a possible D gene is TRBD2 (6 bases). The V end was cut by 6 bases, the J end by 5 bases, with 20 bases between. The CDR3 runs 16 residues. Germline CDR1 SGHVS, CDR2 FQNEAQ. The CDR3 nucleotides read TGTGCCAGCAGTTCCGGGACTGGGTTCCTCCACAATGAGCAGTTCTTC. It codes for CASSSGTGFLHNEQFF.

The chain recombines TRBV11-2 with TRBJ1-6, with D unclear. The CDR3 runs 13 residues. Trimming left V 6 bases short and J 5 bases short, with 8 bases between. Germline V gives CDR1 SGHAT, CDR2 FQNNGV. CDR3 amino acids: CASSRHNNSPLHF. The CDR3 DNA is TGTGCCAGCAGTCGTCACAATAATTCACCCCTCCACTTT. Looking up the rest from reference TRBV11-2 and TRBJ1-6 gives the full variable domain: EAGVAQSPRYKIIEKRQSVAFWCNPISGHATLYWYQQILGQGPKLLIQFQNNGVVDDSQLPKDRFSAERLKGVDSTLKIQPAKLEDSAVYLCASSRHNNSPLHFGNGTRLTVT.

This clonotype occurred many times. The V and J genes are TRBV7-2 and TRBJ2-1, with TRBD1 matching 7 bases. Germline V gives CDR1 SGHTA, CDR2 FQGNSA. The V segment lost 5 bases and the J segment 7 bases; nucleotides outside the gene matches: 5. This CDR3 comprises 13 residues. The CDR3 is CASSQGVWNEQFF. DNA of the CDR3: TGTGCCAGCAGCCAGGGGGTTTGGAATGAGCAGTTCTTC. The complete variable domain, with remaining parts taken from reference TRBV7-2 and TRBJ2-1, reads GAGVSQSPSNKVTEKGKDVELRCDPISGHTALYWYRQSLGQGLEFLIYFQGNSAPDKSGLPSDRFSAERTGGSVSTLTIQRTQQEDSAVYLCASSQGVWNEQFFGPGTRLTVL.

This clonotype was recorded a few times. The chain joins TRBV19 to TRBJ1-1; D remains ambiguous. From germline, CDR1 is LNHDA and CDR2 SQIVND (reference sequence). V lost 3 bases to trimming and J lost 0 bases, with 8 bases between them. The CDR3 totals 14 residues. The CDR3 here is CASSILGMNTEAFF. As DNA, the CDR3 is TGTGCCAGTAGTATCTTAGGAATGAACACTGAAGCTTTCTTT.

This clonotype was seen a handful of times. The CDR3 sequence is CSAYPAENTQYF. CDR3 sequence (DNA): TGCAGCGCCTACCCCGCGGAAAATACGCAGTATTTT. The chain combines TRBV29-1 with TRBJ2-3; D ambiguous. The V and J ends lost 7 bases and 7 bases respectively, with 15 bases between them. CDR3 length: 12 amino acids. Germline CDR1 SQVTM, CDR2 ANQGSEA.

This clonotype was seen more than once but under ten times. The rearrangement uses TRBV6-5 and TRBJ2-3; the D is unclear. The ends were cut back, 0 bases at V and 7 bases at J, with 8 bases in the middle. Looked up from germline, CDR1 is MNHEY and CDR2 is SVGAGI. The CDR3 is 13 amino acids. CDR3 region: CASSYSESHTQYF. The CDR3, as DNA: TGTGCCAGCAGTTACTCTGAGAGTCATACGCAGTATTTT.

The CDR3 DNA reads TGTGCCAGTAGAAGGGGCAGGGGATATGAAAAACTGTTTTTT. It is translated as CASRRGRGYEKLFF. V usage is TRBV19 and J usage is TRBJ1-4; D is possibly TRBD1 (6 bases). The CDR3 consists of 14 residues. Trimming took off 6 bases at V and 6 bases at J, with 14 bases between the two ends. CDR1 is LNHDA, CDR2 SQIVND, per germline (reference sequence).

A single count supports this clonotype. The chain's CDR3 is CAISADRGDTEAFF. The CDR3 bases are TGTGCCATCAGTGCGGACAGGGGGGACACTGAAGCTTTCTTT. V and J are TRBV10-3 and TRBJ1-1; TRBD1 aligns across 10 bases. Germline CDR1 ENHRY, CDR2 SYGVKD. This CDR3 has 14 amino acids. Trimming cost V 4 bases and J 3 bases; bases outside gene matches: 2.

The chain carries TRBV10-3 and TRBJ2-7, with 10 bases that match TRBD2. This CDR3 spans 12 amino acids. The germline V gene has CDR1 ENHRY and CDR2 SYGVKD. Trimming took 11 bases from V and 3 from J; bases not matched to a gene: 4. CDR3 amino acids: CAVGLAVYEQYF. In nucleotides, the CDR3 is TGTGCCGTAGGACTAGCGGTCTACGAGCAGTACTTC.